This T cell receptor (beta chain) derives from a study of blood T cell repertoires in COVID-19. The CDR3 contains 13 residues. The germline V gene encodes CDR1 SNHLY and CDR2 FYNNEI. After removal of 7 bases from V and 8 bases from J, the junction contained 6 bases not matched to a gene. Method: immunoSEQ multiplex PCR; TCRdb's copy keeps in-frame clones and lacks some. The profile shows over 150,000 clones, approximately 85% of them singletons. Membership in each cohort depended on participant-reported clinical history. Two negative PCRs, clearance, or symptom resolution had been documented for recovered Cohort 3 donors.

Sequenced sample: PBMCs or T cells enriched from blood (not recorded which). The V call is TRBV2, the J call TRBJ1-2; TRBD1 matches at 11 bases. The TCR comes from a man aged 35-49 years who had recovered from COVID-19. The CDR3, as DNA: TGTGCCAGCATGCGGGACAGGGGGAAGGGCTACACCTTC. It translates to CASMRDRGKGYTF.